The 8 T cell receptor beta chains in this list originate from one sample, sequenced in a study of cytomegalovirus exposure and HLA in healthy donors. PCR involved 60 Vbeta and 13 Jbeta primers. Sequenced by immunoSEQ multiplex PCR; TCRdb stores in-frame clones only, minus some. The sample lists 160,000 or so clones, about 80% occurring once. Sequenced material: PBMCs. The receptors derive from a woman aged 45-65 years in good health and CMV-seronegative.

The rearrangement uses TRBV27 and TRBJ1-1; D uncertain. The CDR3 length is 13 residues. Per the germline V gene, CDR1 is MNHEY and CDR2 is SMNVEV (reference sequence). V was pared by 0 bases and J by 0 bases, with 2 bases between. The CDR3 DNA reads TGTGCCAGCAGTTTATCCATGAACACTGAAGCTTTCTTT. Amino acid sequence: CASSLSMNTEAFF.

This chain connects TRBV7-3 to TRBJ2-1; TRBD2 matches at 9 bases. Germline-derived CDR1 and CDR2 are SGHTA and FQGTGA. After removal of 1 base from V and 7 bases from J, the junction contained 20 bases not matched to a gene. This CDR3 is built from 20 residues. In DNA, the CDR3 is TGTGCCAGCAGCTTAAATAAGGGATGGGGCGGGAGGGCCTCGGAGAATGAGCAGTTCTTC. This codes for CASSLNKGWGGRASENEQFF.

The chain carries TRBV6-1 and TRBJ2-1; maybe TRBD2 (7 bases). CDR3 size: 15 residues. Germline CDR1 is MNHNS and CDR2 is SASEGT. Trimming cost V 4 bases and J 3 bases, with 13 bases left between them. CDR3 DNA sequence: TGTGCCAGCAGTGGGAGGCGGGGGCACTACAATGAGCAGTTCTTC. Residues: CASSGRRGHYNEQFF.

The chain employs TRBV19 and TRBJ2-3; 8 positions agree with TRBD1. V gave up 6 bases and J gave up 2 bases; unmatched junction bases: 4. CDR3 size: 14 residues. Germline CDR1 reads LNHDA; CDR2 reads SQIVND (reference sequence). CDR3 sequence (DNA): TGTGCCAGTAGCCTCAGGGGGCTCACAGATACGCAGTATTTT. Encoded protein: CASSLRGLTDTQYF.

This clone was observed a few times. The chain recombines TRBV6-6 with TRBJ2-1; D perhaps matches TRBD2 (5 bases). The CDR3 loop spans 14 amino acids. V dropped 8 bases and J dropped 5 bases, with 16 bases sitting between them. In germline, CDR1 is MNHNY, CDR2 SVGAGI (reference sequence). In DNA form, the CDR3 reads TGTGCCAGCCTAGAGGAGGTTGAAAACAATGAGCAGTTCTTC. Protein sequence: CASLEEVENNEQFF.

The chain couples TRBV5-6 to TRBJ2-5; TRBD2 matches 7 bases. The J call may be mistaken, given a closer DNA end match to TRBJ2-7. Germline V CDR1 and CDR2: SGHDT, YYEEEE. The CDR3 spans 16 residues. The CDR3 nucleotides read TGTGCCAGCAGCTTGGGGAAGCGGGGTGGGACCTACGAGCAGTACTTC. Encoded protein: CASSLGKRGGTYEQYF.

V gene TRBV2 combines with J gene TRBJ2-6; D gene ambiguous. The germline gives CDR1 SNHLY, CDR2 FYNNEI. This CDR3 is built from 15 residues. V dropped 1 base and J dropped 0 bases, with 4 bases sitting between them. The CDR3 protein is CASSEVSSGANVLTF. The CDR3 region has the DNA TGTGCCAGCAGTGAAGTGAGCTCTGGGGCCAACGTCCTGACTTTC.

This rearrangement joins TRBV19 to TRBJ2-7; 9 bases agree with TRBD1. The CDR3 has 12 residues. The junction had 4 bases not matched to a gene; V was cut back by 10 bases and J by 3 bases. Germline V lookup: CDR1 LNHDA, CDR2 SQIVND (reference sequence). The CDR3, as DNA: TGTGCCACTTCGGACAGGGGCTACGAGCAGTACTTC. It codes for CATSDRGYEQYF. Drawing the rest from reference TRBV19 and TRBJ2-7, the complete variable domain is DGGITQSPKYLFRKEGQNVTLSCEQNLNHDAMYWYRQDPGQGLRLIYYSQIVNDFQKGDIAEGYSVSREKKESFPLTVTSAQKNPTAFYLCATSDRGYEQYFGPGTRLTVT.